A selection of T cell receptor beta chains follows, all from one sample in a study of cytomegalovirus exposure and HLA in healthy donors. The method was immunoSEQ multiplex PCR; TCRdb's version includes in-frame clones alone and lacks a portion of them. The sample consists of some 140,000 clones, almost 80% of them appearing once. The sequenced material came from PBMCs. The receptors derive from a young man in good health and CMV-seronegative. Both conserved end residues are part of each CDR3. The D gene is left open where the match is weak. Some rows have no size entry. The others give once, few or many, or a class for an expanded clone.

D | J | V | length | size | CDR3 | DNA
. | TRBJ1-3 | TRBV30 | 14 | . | CACNRDLPGNTIYF | TGTGCCTGCAACAGGGATCTCCCTGGAAACACCATATATTTT
. | TRBJ1-2 | TRBV30 | 13 | . | CAWSETGDYGYTF | TGTGCCTGGAGTGAAACAGGTGACTATGGCTACACCTTC
. | TRBJ1-2 | TRBV14 | 13 | . | CASSQDRGSGYTF | TGTGCCAGCAGCCAAGACAGGGGATCGGGCTACACCTTC
. | TRBJ1-2 | TRBV9 | 15 | . | CASRPTGDPNYGYTF | TGTGCCAGCAGGCCTACCGGAGACCCCAACTATGGCTACACCTTC
. | TRBJ2-2 | TRBV6-5 | 13 | few | CASSLGHAGELFF | TGTGCCAGCAGTTTGGGGCACGCCGGGGAGCTGTTTTTT
TRBD2 | TRBJ2-7 | TRBV5-4 | 15 | once | CASSFDLGWGGEQYF | TGTGCCAGCAGCTTTGATCTGGGTTGGGGGGGCGAGCAGTACTTC
. | TRBJ2-1 | TRBV6-5 | 15 | . | CASSYGGESYNEQFF | TGTGCCAGCAGTTACGGAGGTGAATCCTACAATGAGCAGTTCTTC
TRBD1 | TRBJ2-3 | TRBV18 | 17 | . | CASSPWIARGLTDTQYF | TGTGCCAGCTCACCATGGATAGCCAGGGGGCTCACAGATACGCAGTATTTT
TRBD1 | TRBJ1-1 | TRBV15 | 15 | . | CATSRERTGIYEAFF | TGTGCCACCAGCAGAGAGAGGACAGGGATTTACGAAGCTTTCTTT
. | TRBJ1-6 | TRBV19 | 14 | . | CASSIEHNNSPLHF | TGTGCCAGTAGTATAGAACATAATAATTCACCCCTCCACTTT
. | TRBJ1-1 | TRBV11-1 | 13 | once | CASSLRRNTEAFF | TGTGCCAGCAGCCTACGTCGGAACACTGAAGCTTTCTTT
. | TRBJ2-1 | TRBV21-1 | 15 | . | CASSKSPDSYNEQFF | TGTGCCAGCAGCAAATCCCCTGACAGTTACAATGAGCAGTTCTTC
TRBD1 | TRBJ1-2 | TRBV27 | 14 | . | CASSLSPRQGGYTF | TGTGCCAGCAGTTTATCCCCCCGACAGGGTGGCTACACCTTC
. | TRBJ1-1 | TRBV9 | 16 | . | CASSVAVGGLNTEAFF | TGTGCCAGCAGCGTAGCGGTCGGGGGGTTAAACACTGAAGCTTTCTTT
. | TRBJ2-1 | TRBV29-1 | 12 | . | CSVAEVAGLSFF | TGCAGCGTCGCAGAGGTGGCGGGACTCTCGTTCTTC
TRBD1 | TRBJ2-7 | TRBV19 | 14 | few | CASSDRQGTHEQYF | TGTGCCAGTAGTGACAGACAGGGGACCCACGAGCAGTACTTC
. | TRBJ1-2 | TRBV6-5 | 12 | few | CASSYSRGGYTF | TGTGCCAGCAGTTACAGCCGGGGAGGCTACACCTTC
. | TRBJ2-7 | TRBV4-3 | 16 | few | CASSQETDRNSYEQYF | TGCGCCAGCAGCCAAGAGACGGACAGAAACTCCTACGAGCAGTACTTC
TRBD1 | TRBJ1-1 | TRBV5-4 | 17 | . | CASSSHPGTEMNTEAFF | TGTGCCAGCAGCTCCCACCCAGGGACAGAAATGAACACTGAAGCTTTCTTT
. | TRBJ1-4 | TRBV30 | 13 | . | CAWSVRENEKLFF | TGTGCCTGGAGTGTACGGGAAAATGAAAAACTGTTTTTT
TRBD1 | TRBJ1-5 | TRBV27 | 14 | few | CASSLGTGGQPQHF | TGTGCCAGCAGTTTGGGGACAGGGGGTCAGCCCCAGCATTTT
. | TRBJ1-6 | TRBV30 | 16 | . | CAWRSPGNSYNSPLHF | TGTGCCTGGAGATCCCCAGGGAACTCCTATAATTCACCCCTCCATTTT
. | TRBJ2-7 | TRBV9 | 15 | . | CASSPSVGGAYEQYF | TGTGCCAGCAGCCCCTCCGTGGGTGGAGCCTACGAGCAGTACTTC
TRBD1 | TRBJ1-1 | TRBV10-2 | 15 | . | CASTDRDRLNTEAFF | TGCGCCAGCACCGACCGGGACAGATTGAACACTGAAGCTTTCTTT
TRBD1 | TRBJ2-7 | TRBV19 | 16 | . | CASSWGPGQEDYEQYF | TGTGCCAGTAGTTGGGGCCCGGGACAGGAGGACTACGAGCAGTACTTC
TRBD1 | TRBJ1-1 | TRBV10-3 | 12 | . | CAIGDRETEAFF | TGTGCCATCGGCGACAGGGAGACTGAAGCTTTCTTT
. | TRBJ2-3 | TRBV21-1 | 14 | . | CASSKGGGPDTQYF | TGTGCCAGCAGCAAAGGGGGGGGTCCAGATACGCAGTATTTT
TRBD1 | TRBJ1-1 | TRBV10-3 | 14 | . | CAISMGQEPAEAFF | TGTGCCATCAGTATGGGACAGGAGCCCGCTGAAGCTTTCTTT
TRBD1 | TRBJ2-7 | TRBV6-5 | 15 | . | CASRNPDRGPNEQYF | TGTGCCAGCAGAAACCCGGACAGGGGCCCTAACGAGCAGTACTTC
TRBD2 | TRBJ2-7 | TRBV12-5 | 14 | few | CASGVGTSGDEQYF | TGTGCTAGTGGTGTAGGGACTAGCGGGGACGAGCAGTACTTC
. | TRBJ2-3 | TRBV5-5 | 13 | . | CASSPDIQDTQYF | TGTGCCAGCAGCCCGGACATACAAGATACGCAGTATTTT
TRBD1 | TRBJ1-4 | TRBV25-1 | 15 | . | CASSPLDRGGEKLFF | TGTGCCAGCAGTCCACTTGACAGGGGGGGTGAAAAACTGTTTTTT
. | TRBJ1-1 | TRBV11-2 | 17 | few | CASSLGWGTGIRTEAFF | TGTGCCAGCAGCTTAGGATGGGGAACCGGGATACGCACTGAAGCTTTCTTT
TRBD1 | TRBJ1-5 | TRBV7-9 | 19 | . | CSSSLVGGQGDFRGQPQHF | TGTTCCAGCAGCTTAGTTGGGGGACAGGGTGATTTTCGGGGTCAGCCCCAGCATTTT
TRBD2 | TRBJ2-1 | TRBV2 | 15 | . | CASSDGTSPYNEQFF | TGTGCCAGCAGTGACGGGACTAGCCCCTACAATGAGCAGTTCTTC
. | TRBJ2-7 | TRBV27 | 17 | . | CASSPTRGTARSYEQYF | TGTGCCAGCAGTCCAACCCGCGGGACAGCCCGCTCCTACGAGCAGTACTTC
TRBD1 | TRBJ1-3 | TRBV30 | 16 | few | CAWSVRKGAYGNTIYF | TGTGCCTGGAGTGTACGAAAGGGGGCCTATGGAAACACCATATATTTT
TRBD1 | TRBJ1-1 | TRBV5-4 | 12 | . | CASSQGDRAAFF | TGTGCCAGCAGCCAGGGGGACAGGGCGGCTTTCTTT
. | TRBJ2-2 | TRBV9 | 11 | . | CASSQGMELFF | TGTGCCAGCAGCCAGGGGATGGAGCTGTTTTTT
. | TRBJ2-3 | TRBV5-1 | 15 | once | CASSLGGHLTDTQYF | TGCGCCAGCAGCTTAGGTGGACACCTCACAGATACGCAGTATTTT
TRBD1 | TRBJ1-3 | TRBV12-5 | 15 | . | CASGGQGLSGNTIYF | TGTGCTAGTGGGGGACAGGGCTTGTCCGGAAACACCATATATTTT
TRBD1 | TRBJ1-2 | TRBV9 | 16 | . | CASSVSRDSGNYGYTF | TGTGCCAGCAGCGTCAGCCGGGACAGTGGTAACTATGGCTACACCTTC
TRBD2 | TRBJ2-3 | TRBV5-1 | 16 | . | CASSLGLAESTDTQYF | TGCGCCAGCAGCTTGGGACTAGCGGAATCCACAGATACGCAGTATTTT
. | TRBJ2-5 | TRBV21-1 | 17 | . | CASSNRGQIPPWSSQYF | TGTGCCAGCAGCAACCGGGGACAGATCCCCCCCTGGAGTAGCCAGTACTTC
. | TRBJ2-5 | TRBV15 | 14 | . | CATSRDGARETQYF | TGTGCCACCAGCAGAGACGGTGCGCGAGAGACCCAGTACTTC
TRBD1 | TRBJ2-1 | TRBV4-3 | 18 | . | CASSQTLPGTGGYNEQFF | TGCGCCAGCAGCCAAACCCTTCCCGGGACAGGGGGGTACAATGAGCAGTTCTTC
. | TRBJ2-5 | TRBV6-5 | 15 | . | CASSHYGGSQETQYF | TGTGCCAGCAGTCACTATGGCGGGTCCCAAGAGACCCAGTACTTC
TRBD2 | TRBJ2-1 | TRBV6-4 | 15 | few | CASSDSAGGYNEQFF | TGTGCCAGCAGTGACTCAGCGGGGGGGTACAATGAGCAGTTCTTC
TRBD1 | TRBJ2-5 | TRBV7-9 | 17 | . | CASSLVLGQGGGQTQYF | TGTGCCAGCAGCTTAGTTTTGGGACAGGGGGGTGGACAGACCCAGTACTTC
. | TRBJ2-5 | TRBV7-9 | 15 | . | CASSLDRRLQETQYF | TGTGCCAGCAGCTTAGATCGGCGACTCCAAGAGACCCAGTACTTC